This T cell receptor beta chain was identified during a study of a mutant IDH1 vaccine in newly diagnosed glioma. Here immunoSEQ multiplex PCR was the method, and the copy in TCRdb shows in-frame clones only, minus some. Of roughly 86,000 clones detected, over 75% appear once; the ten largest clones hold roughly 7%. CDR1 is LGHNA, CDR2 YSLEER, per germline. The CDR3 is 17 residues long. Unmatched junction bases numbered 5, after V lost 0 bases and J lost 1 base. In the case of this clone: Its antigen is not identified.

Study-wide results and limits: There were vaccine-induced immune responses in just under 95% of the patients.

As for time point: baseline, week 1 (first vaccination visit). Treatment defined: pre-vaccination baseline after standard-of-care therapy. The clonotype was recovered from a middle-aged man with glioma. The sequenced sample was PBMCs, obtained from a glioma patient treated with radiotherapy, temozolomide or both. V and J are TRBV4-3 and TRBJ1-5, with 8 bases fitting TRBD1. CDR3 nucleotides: TGCGCCAGCAGCCAAGATAACAGGGGGGCGAGCAATCAGCCCCAGCATTTT. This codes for CASSQDNRGASNQPQHF.